This T cell receptor beta chain stems from a study of shared clonotypes between healthy human individuals. TCRdb's copy holds only in-frame clones and misses some; the assay was immunoSEQ multiplex PCR. The sample shows about 2 million clones, over 85% of them seen only once. As defined, naive CD8 cells were CD45RO-negative and positively selected for CCR7, with terminally differentiated effector memory CD45RA+ cells excluded. Trimming took 6 bases from V and 1 from J, leaving 10 bases between them. Germline-derived CDR1 and CDR2 are SNHLY and FYNNEI. The CDR3 totals 13 residues. The sample taken for sequencing was naive CD8+ T cells sorted from blood. The chain has TRBV2 and TRBJ2-7; D is possibly TRBD1 (6 bases). The receptor was isolated from a man between 18 and 29 years old in good health. The CDR3 here is CASSLTGSYEQYF. DNA for the CDR3: TGTGCCAGCAGCCTCACAGGGTCCTACGAGCAGTACTTC.